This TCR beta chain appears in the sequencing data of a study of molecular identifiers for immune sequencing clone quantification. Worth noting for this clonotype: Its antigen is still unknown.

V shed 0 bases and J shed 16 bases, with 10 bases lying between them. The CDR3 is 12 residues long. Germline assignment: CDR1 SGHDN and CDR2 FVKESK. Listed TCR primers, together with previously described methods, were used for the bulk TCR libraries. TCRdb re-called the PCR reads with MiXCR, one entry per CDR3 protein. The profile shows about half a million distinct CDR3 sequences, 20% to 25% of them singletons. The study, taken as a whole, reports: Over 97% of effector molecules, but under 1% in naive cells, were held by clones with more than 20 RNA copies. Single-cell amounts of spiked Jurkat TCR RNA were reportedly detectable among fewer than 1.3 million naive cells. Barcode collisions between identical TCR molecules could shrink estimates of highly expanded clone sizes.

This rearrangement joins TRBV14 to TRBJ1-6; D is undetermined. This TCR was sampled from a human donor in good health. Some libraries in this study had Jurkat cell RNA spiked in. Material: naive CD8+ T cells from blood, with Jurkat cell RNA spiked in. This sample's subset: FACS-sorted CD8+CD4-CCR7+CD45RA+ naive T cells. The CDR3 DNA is TGTGCCAGCAGCCAAGACATCGAGAGTCTCCACTTT. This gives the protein CASSQDIESLHF. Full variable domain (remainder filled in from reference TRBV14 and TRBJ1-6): EAGVTQFPSHSVIEKGQTVTLRCDPISGHDNLYWYRRVMGKEIKFLLHFVKESKQDESGMPNNRFLAERTGGTYSTLKVQPAELEDSGVYFCASSQDIESLHFGNGTRLTVT.